These 3 T cell receptor beta chains originate from one sample sequenced in a study of T cell responses to AZD1222 COVID-19 vaccine. Produced via immunoSEQ multiplex PCR; TCRdb's table is partial and in-frame only. The table records about 260,000 clones, approximately 93% of them present only once. Sequenced here: peripheral blood, sampled on day 0 of AZD1222 vaccination. Receptors originate from an adult in good health.

This clone came up once. This sequence joins TRBV5-1 and TRBJ2-5, with D hard to call. This CDR3 spans 13 amino acids. Deletions cut 6 bases from V and 2 bases from J, with 11 bases between. The germline V gene encodes CDR1 SGHRS and CDR2 YFSETQ. The CDR3 coding sequence is TGCGCCAGCAACCACGACAATCAAGAGACCCAGTACTTC. Encoded protein: CASNHDNQETQYF.

The J gene is TRBJ1-2, the V gene TRBV28; D call uncertain. Trimming cost V 4 bases and J 2 bases, with 17 bases left between them. The germline CDR1 and CDR2 sequences are MDHEN and SYDVKM. The CDR3 covers 16 residues. The chain's CDR3 is CASSSAPGTSNYGYTF. In nucleotides, the CDR3 is TGTGCCAGCAGTTCTGCCCCGGGCACCTCGAACTATGGCTACACCTTC.

The chain employs TRBV5-6 and TRBJ1-5; D call uncertain. CDR3 length: 12 residues. V was trimmed by 4 bases and J by 6 bases, leaving 8 bases between them. CDR1 and CDR2 (germline): SGHDT, YYEEEE. The CDR3 spells CASSLPGQPQHF. The CDR3 DNA reads as TGTGCCAGCAGCCTCCCCGGTCAGCCCCAGCATTTT.